This T cell receptor beta chain originates from a study of blood T cell repertoires in COVID-19. In the study overall: Both acute and convalescent COVID-19 samples were obtained from the United States, Italy and Spain. PBMCs, B-cell-depleted T cells, or T cells were the source of the cDNA or gDNA that made up the material.

This clone came up once. In the study's own analysis: Researchers report that nucleated cell counts were estimated from reference gene primer amplification. Some clones are missing from TCRdb's copy, which holds only in-frame ones; the method was immunoSEQ multiplex PCR. Clone size and the V and J calls come from that table; the DNA yielded D and trimming. The sample has fewer than 200,000 clones; around 74% are singletons. V lost 0 bases and J 5 bases, leaving 10 bases between the germline ends. The germline V gene has CDR1 LNHNV and CDR2 YYDKDF (reference sequence). The CDR3 totals 14 residues. Seattle patients were enrolled during active infection and followed longitudinally.

The sequenced material came from peripheral blood. This chain links TRBV15 with TRBJ1-1, with D maybe TRBD1 (6 bases). This clonotype was sampled from a woman aged 55 to 70 with COVID-19, enrolled during active disease. The CDR3 spells CATSRDVGGTEAFF. CDR3 DNA sequence: TGTGCCACCAGCAGAGATGTAGGGGGAACTGAAGCTTTCTTT.